This entry features one TCR beta chain sequence. This sample is drawn from a study of blood T cell repertoires in COVID-19. Germline CDR1 is SGHNT and CDR2 is YENEEA. The V and J ends lost 3 bases and 4 bases respectively, with 9 bases between them. This CDR3 is built from 13 residues. Produced via immunoSEQ multiplex PCR; TCRdb's table is partial and in-frame only. The sample includes some 130,000 clones, 88% of them seen just once. The chain combines TRBV11-3 with TRBJ2-5; D is uncertain. Sequencing was carried out using peripheral blood. The source of this sequence is a man aged 50-59 years with acute or convalescent COVID-19. The CDR3 reads CASSFLRGETQYF. The CDR3 coding sequence is TGTGCCAGCAGCTTTTTACGAGGAGAGACCCAGTACTTC.